The 16 T cell receptor beta chains in this list originate from one sample, sequenced in a study of PD-L1 blockade in urothelial cancer. Time point in this sample: pretreatment peripheral blood. Assay used: immunoSEQ multiplex PCR; TCRdb lists only in-frame clones, some missing. The sample includes 85,000 to 90,000 clones, roughly 90% of them seen just once. Material: PBMCs, obtained around atezolizumab (anti-PD-L1) treatment. The receptor set was obtained from a woman over 75 with urothelial cancer.

This clone was observed once. The genes are TRBV9 and TRBJ2-1, with TRBD2 identical over 7 bases. Germline CDR1 is SGDLS and CDR2 is YYNGEE. The CDR3 has 17 residues. The ends lost 0 bases at V and 4 bases at J; junction bases unmatched: 10. The CDR3, as DNA: TGTGCCAGCAGCGTAGGGAGCTCGCGGGAGACTTACAATGAGCAGTTCTTC. Protein: CASSVGSSRETYNEQFF. Based on the CDR3 plus reference TRBV9 and TRBJ2-1, the full variable domain is DSGVTQTPKHLITATGQRVTLRCSPRSGDLSVYWYQQSLDQGLQFLIQYYNGEERAKGNILERFSAQQFPDLHSELNLSSLELGDSALYFCASSVGSSRETYNEQFFGPGTRLTVL.

This rearrangement joins TRBV5-4 to TRBJ1-1, with 7 positions matching TRBD1. This CDR3 spans 13 amino acids. Trimming took 9 bases from V and 1 from J; bases not matched to a gene: 6. Germline V gene data show CDR1 as SGHNT and CDR2 as YYREEE (reference sequence). CDR3 amino acids: CATKGQPNTEAFF. The CDR3 DNA reads TGTGCCACCAAGGGACAGCCGAACACTGAAGCTTTCTTT.

This clone was counted a single time. The chain has TRBV6-1 and TRBJ2-7; D uncertain. The CDR3 has 12 residues. V gave up 0 bases and J gave up 3 bases, with 3 bases separating them. From germline, CDR1 is MNHNS and CDR2 SASEGT. CDR3 amino acids: CASSEASYEQYF. CDR3 bases: TGTGCCAGCAGTGAAGCGAGCTACGAGCAGTACTTC.

The chain uses TRBV6-5 and TRBJ2-3, with D unclear. Trimming cost V 5 bases and J 0 bases, with 6 bases left between them. The CDR3 consists of 13 residues. CDR1 MNHEY and CDR2 SVGAGI come from the germline V gene. This chain's CDR3 is CASSERSTDTQYF. In DNA form, the CDR3 reads TGTGCCAGCAGTGAGCGAAGCACAGATACGCAGTATTTT.

This clone was counted at least ten times. V gene TRBV4-1 combines with J gene TRBJ2-7, with 8 bases lining up with TRBD2. CDR3 size: 15 residues. The germline CDR1 and CDR2 sequences are MGHRA and YSYEKL. The J segment lost 6 bases and the V segment lost 1 base, leaving 8 bases of the junction unmatched. In nucleotides, the CDR3 is TGCGCCAGCAGCCAAGGGGTCGGGAGGGCCTCCGAGCAGTACTTC. This encodes CASSQGVGRASEQYF.

The genes are TRBV5-1 and TRBJ1-1, with 8 bases identical to TRBD1. The CDR3 length is 15 residues. CDR1 and CDR2 from the germline V gene are SGHRS and YFSETQ. V shed 1 base, J shed 7 bases, and the junction held 9 bases outside the gene matches. The CDR3 spells CASSLTSQGAGEAFF. DNA for the CDR3: TGCGCCAGCAGCTTGACCTCTCAGGGGGCGGGTGAAGCTTTCTTT.

This clone showed up many times. This chain uses TRBV28 with TRBJ2-1; 9 positions agree with TRBD2. Germline values: CDR1 MDHEN, CDR2 SYDVKM. J was trimmed by 6 bases and V by 6 bases; bases with no gene match: 9. This CDR3 is built from 15 residues. The DNA of the CDR3 is TGTGCCAGCAGCACATCCCCGGGACTAGCCAATGAGCAGTTCTTC. Translation gives CASSTSPGLANEQFF.

J is TRBJ2-3 and V is TRBV7-9; D is ambiguous. Trimming took 6 bases from V and 4 from J, leaving 17 bases between them. CDR3 size: 15 residues. The germline CDR1 and CDR2 sequences are SEHNR and FQNEAQ (reference sequence). CDR3 loop: CASSPSTGSSDTQYF. The CDR3 coding sequence is TGTGCCAGCAGTCCCAGCACGGGTTCATCAGATACGCAGTATTTT.

The V call is TRBV5-8, the J call TRBJ2-7; tentative D call: TRBD1 (6 bases). V lost 3 bases to trimming and J lost 6 bases, with 22 bases between them. Germline V gene sequence: CDR1 SGHTS, CDR2 YDEGEE. The CDR3 consists of 16 residues. This chain's CDR3 is CASSSPTRPGGSEQYF. The CDR3 coding sequence is TGTGCCAGCAGCTCCCCAACGCGGCCTGGGGGCTCCGAGCAGTACTTC.

This chain links TRBV4-1 with TRBJ2-7; TRBD2 is a possible D gene (6 bases). This CDR3 comprises 14 residues. Germline loops: CDR1 MGHRA, CDR2 YSYEKL. V dropped 1 base and J dropped 1 base, with 8 bases sitting between them. The chain's CDR3 is CASSQVGTSYEQYF. In nucleotides, the CDR3 is TGCGCCAGCAGCCAAGTGGGGACTTCCTACGAGCAGTACTTC.

This clone was recorded only once. V usage is TRBV6-6 and J usage is TRBJ2-7; 7 positions match TRBD2. The CDR3 totals 13 residues. The junction had 4 bases not matched to a gene; V was cut back by 2 bases and J by 6 bases. Germline assignment: CDR1 MNHNY and CDR2 SVGAGI (reference sequence). This CDR3 is CASSYVGGSEQYF. For the CDR3, the DNA is TGTGCCAGCAGTTACGTCGGGGGGAGCGAGCAGTACTTC.

The J gene is TRBJ2-7, the V gene TRBV27; a possible D gene is TRBD2 (5 bases). The CDR3 is made up of 12 amino acids. V was pared by 6 bases and J by 0 bases, with 6 bases between. From germline, CDR1 is MNHEY and CDR2 SMNVEV (reference sequence). CDR3 coding DNA: TGTGCCAGCAGCGGGAACTCCTACGAGCAGTACTTC. This translates into CASSGNSYEQYF.

The genes are TRBV28 and TRBJ1-1; no firm D call. Per germline, CDR1 MDHEN and CDR2 SYDVKM. Trimming cost V 6 bases and J 1 base, with 12 bases left between them. This CDR3 contains 14 residues. The CDR3 DNA is TGTGCCAGCAGGGCCCACACACCGAACACTGAAGCTTTCTTT. Amino acids: CASRAHTPNTEAFF.

The CDR3 protein is CASSPERDVNTEAFF. The CDR3 nucleotides read TGTGCCAGCAGCCCGGAGCGGGATGTAAACACTGAAGCTTTCTTT. This chain connects TRBV21-1 to TRBJ1-1. TRBV21-1 is a documented pseudogene. This CDR3 is built from 15 residues.

Here the CDR3 reads CASSSGQGAYGYTF. CDR3 DNA sequence: TGTGCCAGCAGCTCCGGACAGGGGGCGTATGGCTACACCTTC. The J gene is TRBJ1-2, the V gene TRBV7-9; 11 nucleotides line up with TRBD1. The germline CDR1 and CDR2 sequences are SEHNR and FQNEAQ (reference sequence). The J segment lost 5 bases and the V segment lost 4 bases, leaving 3 bases of the junction unmatched. The CDR3 has 14 amino acids.

V usage is TRBV15 and J usage is TRBJ2-1; maybe TRBD2 (5 bases). V lost 11 bases, J lost 0 bases, and 14 bases lay in between. The CDR3 covers 14 residues. Germline V CDR1 and CDR2: LNHNV, YYDKDF (reference sequence). The CDR3 region has the DNA TGTGCCCAGAGGGCGGAAAGCTCCTACAATGAGCAGTTCTTC. Its protein is CAQRAESSYNEQFF.